This T cell receptor beta chain was found in a study of CD8 T cells in Susac syndrome. Relapsing-remitting disease, either stable or active, was present in the multiple sclerosis controls, who were treatment-naive patients. Negative isolation yielded the CD8+ and CD4+ T cells, while FACS enriched the TEMRA cells. RNA, at about 0.5 to 1 ug, was reverse transcribed with random hexamers. The CDR3 of TCR beta was amplified by immunoSEQ multiplex PCR across 54 Vbeta and 13 Jbeta. A single record per CDR3 protein comes from TCRdb applying MiXCR to the immunoSEQ multiplex PCR reads. The table lists 150,000 to 200,000 distinct CDR3 sequences, 90% to 97% of them singletons. The count of this clonotype is one. Unmatched junction bases numbered 3, after V lost 6 bases and J lost 5 bases. There are 12 residues in the CDR3. CDR1 and CDR2 (germline): DFQATT, SNEGSKA (reference sequence).

The gene calls are TRBV20-1 and TRBJ1-5; 8 nucleotides match TRBD1. The sample comprised CD4+ T cells from PBMCs. The receptor comes from a human donor with multiple sclerosis. In DNA, the CDR3 is TGCAGTGCAAAACAGGGGGATCAGCCCCAGCATTTT. The encoded protein is CSAKQGDQPQHF.